The 7 T cell receptor beta chains reported below all come from one sample, sequenced in a study of cytomegalovirus exposure and HLA in healthy donors. PCR used 60 Vbeta primers and 13 Jbeta primers. Repertoires were generated with immunoSEQ multiplex PCR, while TCRdb's copy carries only in-frame clones and drops some. The top ten clones hold approximately 1.3% of a sample with roughly 180,000 clones, around 80% of them seen once. Source material: PBMCs. The source is a woman in her thirties in good health and CMV-seropositive.

This chain links TRBV5-1 with TRBJ2-5, with TRBD2 matching 12 bases. The CDR3 runs to 14 residues. V was pared by 7 bases and J by 2 bases, with 3 bases of the junction left unmatched. CDR1 is SGHRS and CDR2 is YFSETQ in the germline V gene. In DNA, the CDR3 is TGCGCCAGCGGGCTAGCGGGAGGGCAAGAGACCCAGTACTTC. Translated, it gives CASGLAGGQETQYF.

The chain has TRBV29-1 and TRBJ2-7; a weak D match, TRBD2 (6 bases). V lost 1 base, J lost 5 bases, and 12 bases lay in between. The CDR3 is 13 residues long. Germline CDR1 is SQVTM and CDR2 is ANQGSEA. The DNA of the CDR3 is TGCAGCGTTGAAGCCCCCGGAGGGCACGAGCAGTACTTC. Translation gives CSVEAPGGHEQYF.

V usage is TRBV19 and J usage is TRBJ2-7; D is perhaps TRBD2 (6 bases). Germline V gene sequence: CDR1 LNHDA, CDR2 SQIVND (reference sequence). V dropped 7 bases and J dropped 0 bases, with 10 bases sitting between them. The CDR3 is 13 amino acids. The CDR3 nucleotides are TGTGCCAGTACCCCCGGGAGCTCCTACGAGCAGTACTTC. Translation gives CASTPGSSYEQYF.

This rearrangement joins TRBV6-1 to TRBJ2-1; tentatively, D is TRBD1 (5 bases). Germline CDR1 is MNHNS and CDR2 is SASEGT. Trimming shortened V by 1 base and J by 4 bases, and 17 bases separated the two germline ends. This CDR3 region has 17 residues. This CDR3 reads CASSEGGGQILYNEQFF. The DNA of the CDR3 is TGTGCCAGCAGTGAAGGGGGCGGTCAGATCCTATACAATGAGCAGTTCTTC.

This chain joins TRBV14 and TRBJ2-1; 12 bases are a match to TRBD2. CDR1 SGHDN and CDR2 FVKESK come from the germline V gene. Losses at the gene ends were 4 bases for V and 4 bases for J; bases not matched to a gene: 5. The CDR3 spans 16 residues. CDR3 in amino acids: CASSPLTSGGYNEQFF. The CDR3 DNA is TGTGCCAGCAGCCCCCTGACTAGCGGGGGATACAATGAGCAGTTCTTC.

The chain carries TRBV10-3 and TRBJ1-4; possibly TRBD1 for D (6 bases). From germline, CDR1 is ENHRY and CDR2 SYGVKD. V gave up 6 bases and J gave up 5 bases, with 13 bases separating them. The CDR3 runs 14 residues. The DNA of the CDR3 is TGTGCCATCAGCTCGACAGGACAGAATGAAAAACTGTTTTTT. Its translation is CAISSTGQNEKLFF.

The V and J genes are TRBV4-2 and TRBJ2-7; 9 positions agree with TRBD1. Germline assignment: CDR1 LGHNA and CDR2 YNFKEQ. V lost 0 bases, J lost 0 bases, and 6 bases stayed unmatched. The CDR3 length is 17 residues. The CDR3 DNA is TGTGCCAGCAGCCAAGAGTATAACAGGGGGCCCTCCTACGAGCAGTACTTC. It codes for CASSQEYNRGPSYEQYF.